These T cell receptor beta chains were read from a single sample in a study of blood T cell repertoires in COVID-19. The repertoire was sequenced with immunoSEQ multiplex PCR; TCRdb's copy has only in-frame clones and lacks some. The sample shows 99,000 or so clones, about 91% of them seen only once. Sequencing was performed on peripheral blood. The receptors derive from a human donor in a cohort sampled during active COVID-19. Both conserved end residues are part of each CDR3. Clone size is not always given. Where it is, it says once, few, many or a class for expanded clones.

size | J | V | CDR3
- | TRBJ1-1 | TRBV4-2 | CASSQEMNRGGSEAFF
- | TRBJ2-3 | TRBV3-1/TRBV3-2 | CASNLGLAESSTDTQYF
- | TRBJ1-3 | TRBV7-2 | CASSPPNGEPIFF
- | TRBJ2-5 | TRBV10-3 | CAISNSGIPGETQYF
- | TRBJ2-7 | TRBV6-2/TRBV6-3 | CASSRDSYYEQYF
- | TRBJ2-7 | TRBV5-6 | CASSLGVGRELAEQYF
- | TRBJ2-3 | TRBV4-2 | CASSQDFRTGTLTDTQYF
- | TRBJ2-3 | TRBV2 | CASSEMAGTSTDTQYF
- | TRBJ1-3 | TRBV6-5 | CASIGRTADENTIYF
- | TRBJ1-1 | TRBV5-1 | CASSLAVNTEAFF
once | TRBJ1-2 | TRBV19 | CASSTRSQGSYGYTF
- | TRBJ2-7 | TRBV6-5 | CASRLQGYEQYF
once | TRBJ2-7 | TRBV13 | CASSLLGTGPYEQYF
- | TRBJ1-1 | TRBV6-6 | CVSSHGQEAFF
- | TRBJ1-1 | TRBV9 | CASSPTGEKNTEAFF
- | TRBJ1-3 | TRBV30 | CAWSLGWTGRAGNTIYF
- | TRBJ1-5 | TRBV2 | CASSGRQGPNQPQHF
- | TRBJ2-1 | TRBV29-1 | CSVEEVGGSYNEQFF
- | TRBJ2-5 | TRBV11-2 | CASSLDPGRGETQYF
- | TRBJ2-7 | TRBV4-3 | CASSQLKASDEQYF
- | TRBJ2-7 | TRBV18 | CASSPGTGGAEQYF
- | TRBJ1-1 | TRBV5-1 | CASSLSGGDDTEAFF
- | TRBJ1-2 | TRBV28 | CASSLSGGAGGYTF
- | TRBJ2-1 | TRBV9 | CASSVSGSGSYEQFF
- | TRBJ1-2 | TRBV6-5 | CASSYRDRSYGYTF
- | TRBJ1-4 | TRBV4-3 | CASSQGGEGAFGKLFF
- | TRBJ2-3 | TRBV28 | CASSMTIGTDTQYF
- | TRBJ2-5 | TRBV28 | CASRADRGEETQYF
- | TRBJ2-3 | TRBV28 | CASSGHHTDTQYF
- | TRBJ1-1 | TRBV18 | CASSPPAGGFPGTEAFF
- | TRBJ1-2 | TRBV3-1/TRBV3-2 | CASSRAGKGYTF
- | TRBJ2-3 | TRBV2 | CASILEANFGDTQYF
- | TRBJ1-1 | TRBV6-5 | CASSAGAEAFF
- | TRBJ1-2 | TRBV5-1 | CASSSRDRDLSGYTF
- | TRBJ1-1 | TRBV30 | CAWSVKRAGVTEAFF
- | TRBJ2-1 | TRBV5-1 | CASSFSTSGGYNEQFF
- | TRBJ2-2 | TRBV10-1 | CASSSSGKGIGELFF
- | TRBJ1-5 | TRBV2 | CASSEGRNSNQPQHF
once | TRBJ2-1 | TRBV7-9 | CASSLGGHNEQFF
once | TRBJ2-7 | TRBV7-8 | CASSPGTSGSYEQYF
few | TRBJ1-2 | TRBV9 | CASSPARDAYGYTF
- | TRBJ2-5 | TRBV13 | CASSSAGTSGFLQETQYF
- | TRBJ1-1 | TRBV7-6 | CASSRDRTGNTEAFF
- | TRBJ2-5 | TRBV5-4 | CASSPLRGRVVDQYF
- | TRBJ1-2 | TRBV18 | CASSPLTEEGYTF
- | TRBJ2-7 | TRBV7-6 | CASSFRDRAGQYF
once | TRBJ2-7 | TRBV5-6 | CASSNYRTAYEQYF
- | TRBJ2-5 | TRBV11-2 | CASSFGLAGGETQYF
- | TRBJ1-1 | TRBV9 | CASSVGSGLEAFF
- | TRBJ2-1 | TRBV6-5 | CASSYQTSGAYNEQFF